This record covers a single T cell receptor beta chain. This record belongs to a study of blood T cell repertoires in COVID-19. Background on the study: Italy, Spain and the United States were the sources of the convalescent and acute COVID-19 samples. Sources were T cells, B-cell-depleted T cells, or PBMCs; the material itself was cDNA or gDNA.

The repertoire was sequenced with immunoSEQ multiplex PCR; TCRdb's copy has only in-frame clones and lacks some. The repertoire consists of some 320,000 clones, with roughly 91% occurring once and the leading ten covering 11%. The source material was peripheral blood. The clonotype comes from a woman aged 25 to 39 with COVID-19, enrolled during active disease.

CDR3 sequence reads: CASSLTAGNTYEQYF. The CDR3 region has the DNA TGTGCCAGCAGCCTTACAGCCGGGAATACCTACGAGCAGTACTTC. This chain connects TRBV14 to TRBJ2-7; tentatively, D is TRBD2 (5 bases). V lost 4 bases, J lost 2 bases, and 15 bases lay in between. The CDR3 consists of 15 residues. CDR1 SGHDN and CDR2 FVKESK come from the germline V gene.